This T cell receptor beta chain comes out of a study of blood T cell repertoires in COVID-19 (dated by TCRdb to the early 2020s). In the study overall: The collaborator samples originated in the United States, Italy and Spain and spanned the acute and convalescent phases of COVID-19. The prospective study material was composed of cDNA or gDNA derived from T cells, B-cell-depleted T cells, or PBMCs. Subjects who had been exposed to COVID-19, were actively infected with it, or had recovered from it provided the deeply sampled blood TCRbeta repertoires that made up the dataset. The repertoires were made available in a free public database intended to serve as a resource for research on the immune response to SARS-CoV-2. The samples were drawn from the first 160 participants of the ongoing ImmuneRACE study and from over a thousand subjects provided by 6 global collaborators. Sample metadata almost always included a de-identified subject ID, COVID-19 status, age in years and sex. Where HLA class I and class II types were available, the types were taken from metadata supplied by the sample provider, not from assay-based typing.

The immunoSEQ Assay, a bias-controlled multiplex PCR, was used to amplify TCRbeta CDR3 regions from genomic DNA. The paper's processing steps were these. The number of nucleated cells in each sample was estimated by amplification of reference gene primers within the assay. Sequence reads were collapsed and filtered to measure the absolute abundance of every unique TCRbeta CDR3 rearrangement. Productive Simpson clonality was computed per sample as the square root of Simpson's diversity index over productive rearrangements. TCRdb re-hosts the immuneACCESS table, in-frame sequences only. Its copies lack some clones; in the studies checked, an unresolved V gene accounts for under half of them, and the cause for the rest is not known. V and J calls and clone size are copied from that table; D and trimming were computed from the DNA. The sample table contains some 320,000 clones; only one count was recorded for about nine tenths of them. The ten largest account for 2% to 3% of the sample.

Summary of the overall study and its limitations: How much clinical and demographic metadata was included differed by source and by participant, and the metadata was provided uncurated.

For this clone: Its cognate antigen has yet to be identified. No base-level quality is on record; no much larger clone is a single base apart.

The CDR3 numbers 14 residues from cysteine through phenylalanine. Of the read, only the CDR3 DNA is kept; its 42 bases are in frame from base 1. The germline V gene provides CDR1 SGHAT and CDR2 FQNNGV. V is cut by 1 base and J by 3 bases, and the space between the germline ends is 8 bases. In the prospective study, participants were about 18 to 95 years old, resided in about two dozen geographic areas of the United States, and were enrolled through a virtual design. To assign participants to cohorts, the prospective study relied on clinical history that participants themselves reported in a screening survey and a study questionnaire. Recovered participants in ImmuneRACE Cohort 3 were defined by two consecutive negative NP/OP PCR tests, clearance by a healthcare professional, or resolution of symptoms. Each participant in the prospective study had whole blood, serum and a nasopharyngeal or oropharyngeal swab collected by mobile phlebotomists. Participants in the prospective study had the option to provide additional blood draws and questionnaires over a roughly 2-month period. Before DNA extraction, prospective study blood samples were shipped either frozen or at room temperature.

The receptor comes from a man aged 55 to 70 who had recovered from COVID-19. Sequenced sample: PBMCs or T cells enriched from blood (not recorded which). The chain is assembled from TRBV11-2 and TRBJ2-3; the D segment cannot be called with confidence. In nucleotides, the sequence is TGTGCCAGCAGCTTAGTAGTACCAACAGATACGCAGTATTTT. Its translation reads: CASSLVVPTDTQYF.